The 21 T cell receptor beta chains reported below all come from one sample, sequenced in a study of T cells in Graves' hyperthyroidism and ophthalmopathy. What was amplified from RNA transcripts were TCR beta CDR3 regions. In the first-round RT-PCR of the TCR CDR3, the HTBI primer set was used. In TCRdb, the multiplex PCR reads were re-called with MiXCR into one record per CDR3 protein. The profile covers over 300,000 distinct CDR3 sequences, with approximately 15% appearing a single time and 11% taken by the ten largest. The specimen was blood. All receptors derive from an older woman with Graves' hyperthyroidism.

This clonotype was counted at least ten times. The chain has TRBV11-2 and TRBJ2-3; D might be TRBD1 or TRBD2, each matching 5 bases. Trimming took off 0 bases at V and 8 bases at J, with 12 bases between the two ends. CDR3 size: 14 residues. Germline loops: CDR1 SGHAT, CDR2 FQNNGV. The CDR3, as DNA: TGTGCCAGCAGCTTAGACCGAGGGGTCATTACGCAGTATTTT. Translated, it gives CASSLDRGVITQYF.

The chain uses TRBV6-2 or TRBV6-3 and TRBJ1-2, with D uncertain. The CDR3 loop spans 13 amino acids. Trimming pared 0 bases from V and 4 bases from J, leaving 6 bases between. CDR1 and CDR2 (germline): MNHEY, SVGEGT. CDR3 sequence reads: CASSYSETYGYTF. Written as DNA, the CDR3 is TGTGCCAGCAGTTACTCGGAGACCTATGGCTACACCTTC.

Ten or more counts support this clonotype. The chain couples TRBV7-6 to TRBJ2-1; 13 positions agree with TRBD2. The germline V gene has CDR1 SGHVS and CDR2 FNYEAQ. This CDR3 contains 15 residues. Germline trimming cut 5 bases from V and 9 bases from J; bases unmatched to any gene: 7. CDR3 coding DNA: TGTGCCAGCAGCCCGAGGACTAGCGGGAGCAGTGAGCAGTTCTTC. This encodes CASSPRTSGSSEQFF.

This clonotype has more than one count but fewer than ten. The V and J genes are TRBV9 and TRBJ2-7; TRBD1 might be the D (6 bases). Germline V gives CDR1 SGDLS, CDR2 YYNGEE. This CDR3 has 11 residues. CDR3 sequence (DNA): TGTGTTCACAGGGATGTCGACGAGCAGTACTTC. It encodes CVHRDVDEQYF. Full variable domain (rest looked up from reference TRBV9 and TRBJ2-7): DSGVTQTPKHLITATGQRVTLRCSPRSGDLSVYWYQQSLDQGLQFLIQYYNGEERAKGNILERFSAQQFPDLHSELNLSSLELGDSALYFCVHRDVDEQYFGPGTRLTVT.

This clonotype came up many times. This chain uses TRBV6-1 with TRBJ2-7; D unclear. The germline V gene encodes CDR1 MNHNS and CDR2 SASEGT. The CDR3 length is 13 residues. V lost 7 bases and J 2 bases, leaving 12 bases between the germline ends. CDR3 DNA: TGTGCCAGCACCACGGTTGTAGCCTACGAGCAGTACTTC. Translation gives CASTTVVAYEQYF.

This clonotype showed up many times. J is TRBJ1-1 and V is TRBV12-3 or TRBV12-4, with D perhaps matching TRBD1 (5 bases). There are 14 residues in the CDR3. Trimming stripped 6 bases from V and 3 bases from J, with 14 bases between. The CDR3 DNA sequence: TGTGCCAGCAGACCAGCTGGGGGTTACACTGAAGCTTTCTTT. Amino acids: CASRPAGGYTEAFF.

The table lists this clonotype with a few counts. The chain carries TRBV5-1 and TRBJ2-5; either TRBD1 or TRBD2 may fit D (5 bases each). Trimming took off 3 bases at V and 2 bases at J, with 11 bases between the two ends. From germline, CDR1 is SGHRS and CDR2 YFSETQ. The CDR3 contains 14 residues. The CDR3 DNA reads as TGCGCCAGCAGCTCCCAGGGCGGGCAAGAGACCCAGTACTTC. It is translated as CASSSQGGQETQYF. Filled out from reference TRBV5-1 and TRBJ2-5, the complete variable domain reads KAGVTQTPRYLIKTRGQQVTLSCSPISGHRSVSWYQQTPGQGLQFLFEYFSETQRNKGNFPGRFSGRQFSNSRSEMNVSTLELGDSALYLCASSSQGGQETQYFGPGTRLLVL.

This clonotype was counted a few times. This sequence joins TRBV5-1 and TRBJ2-1; D may match TRBD1 or TRBD2 (5 bases each). Germline V gives CDR1 SGHRS, CDR2 YFSETQ. The V end lost 3 bases, the J end lost 9 bases, and 19 bases lay between the germline ends. The length of the CDR3 is 15 residues. As DNA, the CDR3 is TGCGCCAGCAGCTACGCCCCGGGGCCAGGTCGTGAGCAGTTCTTC. Its protein product is CASSYAPGPGREQFF. Looking up the rest from reference TRBV5-1 and TRBJ2-1 gives the full variable domain: KAGVTQTPRYLIKTRGQQVTLSCSPISGHRSVSWYQQTPGQGLQFLFEYFSETQRNKGNFPGRFSGRQFSNSRSEMNVSTLELGDSALYLCASSYAPGPGREQFFGPGTRLTVL.

This clonotype came up many times. The chain recombines TRBV3-1 with TRBJ2-1; perhaps D is TRBD1 or TRBD2 (5 bases each). CDR1 and CDR2 from the germline V gene are LGHDT and YNNKEL (reference sequence). The CDR3 has 14 residues. Trimming took off 5 bases at V and 5 bases at J, with 13 bases between the two ends. Here the CDR3 reads CASSNRDRNNEQFF. The CDR3, as DNA: TGTGCCAGCAGCAACCGGGACCGCAACAATGAGCAGTTCTTC.

This clonotype was picked up a small number of times. The chain combines TRBV10-3 with TRBJ2-7; D is ambiguous. Germline-derived CDR1 and CDR2 are ENHRY and SYGVKD. The CDR3 covers 12 residues. Trimming pared 0 bases from V and 9 bases from J, leaving 9 bases between. In DNA form, the CDR3 reads TGTGCCATCAGTGAGTCAGGCCGACGGCAGTACTTC. It specifies CAISESGRRQYF.

CDR3 DNA sequence: TGCAGTGCCGCGGACAGGGGCCATAGCTCCTACGAGCAGTACTTC. Its protein is CSAADRGHSSYEQYF. The chain couples TRBV20-1 to TRBJ2-7; 9 bases align to TRBD1. This CDR3 has 15 residues. V shed 6 bases and J 0 bases; nucleotides not matched to a gene: 9. Germline V gene sequence: CDR1 DFQATT, CDR2 SNEGSKA (reference sequence).

The table lists this clonotype with many counts. The V and J genes are TRBV28 and TRBJ1-5; no clear D. V was pared by 1 base and J by 0 bases, with 7 bases between. The germline CDR1 and CDR2 sequences are MDHEN and SYDVKM. The CDR3 loop spans 15 amino acids. The CDR3 DNA sequence: TGTGCCAGCAGTTTATCAGGTTATAGCAATCAGCCCCAGCATTTT. This gives the protein CASSLSGYSNQPQHF.

This clonotype was detected ten times or more. The gene calls are TRBV10-3 and TRBJ1-1; 9 nucleotides match TRBD1. This CDR3 has 15 amino acids. Germline loops: CDR1 ENHRY, CDR2 SYGVKD. V shed 10 bases, J shed 8 bases, and the junction held 17 bases outside the gene matches. The CDR3 is CATAPGTGYFTEAFF. In DNA, the CDR3 is TGTGCCACTGCACCCGGGACAGGGTATTTCACGGAAGCTTTCTTT.

J is TRBJ1-5 and V is TRBV28; D ambiguous. Trimming pared 8 bases from V and 0 bases from J, leaving 11 bases between. This CDR3 spans 14 amino acids. Germline V gives CDR1 MDHEN, CDR2 SYDVKM. This CDR3 reads CASGGSDSNQPQHF. In DNA form, the CDR3 reads TGTGCCAGCGGAGGGTCGGATAGCAATCAGCCCCAGCATTTT.

This clonotype was counted many times. The rearrangement links TRBV5-1 to TRBJ2-1, with D maybe TRBD1 (5 bases). Trimming took off 3 bases at V and 7 bases at J, with 11 bases between the two ends. This CDR3 has 13 residues. The V gene's germline CDR1 is SGHRS and CDR2 YFSETQ. The CDR3 sequence: CASSWGRMNEQFF. The CDR3 DNA is TGCGCCAGCAGCTGGGGCAGGATGAATGAGCAGTTCTTC.

Many counts were recorded for this clonotype. The chain recombines TRBV6-6 with TRBJ2-1, with TRBD1 as a possible D gene (5 bases). Germline V gives CDR1 MNHNY, CDR2 SVGAGI (reference sequence). The V end lost 2 bases, the J end lost 7 bases, and 12 bases lay between the germline ends. CDR3 size: 14 residues. The CDR3 DNA is TGTGCCAGCAGTTACCTTCCAGGGCTAAATGAGCAGTTCTTC. Translated: CASSYLPGLNEQFF.

This clonotype was seen more than once but under ten times. J is TRBJ2-4 and V is TRBV29-1; D assignment may be TRBD1 or TRBD2 (6 bases each). This CDR3 region has 13 residues. The V and J ends lost 6 bases and 7 bases respectively, with 16 bases between them. Germline loops: CDR1 SQVTM, CDR2 ANQGSEA. CDR3 protein: CSVGGGGLNIQYF. The CDR3 nucleotides are TGCAGCGTCGGGGGCGGAGGGTTGAACATTCAGTACTTC.

V and J are TRBV7-2 and TRBJ2-2; D might be TRBD2 (5 bases). Germline lookup yields CDR1 SGHTA and CDR2 FQGNSA. Trimming removed 3 bases at V and 0 bases at J, with 8 bases between. This CDR3 comprises 15 residues. This chain's CDR3 is CASSFGVTNTGELFF. As DNA, the CDR3 is TGTGCCAGCAGCTTCGGGGTCACGAACACCGGGGAGCTGTTTTTT.

This clonotype appeared many times. The chain combines TRBV2 with TRBJ2-5; 15 bases are a match to TRBD2. The CDR3 runs 17 residues. Germline CDR1 is SNHLY and CDR2 is FYNNEI. For the CDR3, the DNA is TGTGCAACCTCCGGGACTAGCGGGAGGCCGGCTCAGGAGACCCAGTACTTC. Its translation: CATSGTSGRPAQETQYF.

Many counts were recorded for this clonotype. The CDR3: CASSQELAVYNEQFF. The CDR3 nucleotides read TGTGCCAGCAGCCAGGAACTAGCGGTCTACAATGAGCAGTTCTTC. The chain uses TRBV3-1 and TRBJ2-1, with 8 bases aligning to TRBD2. V dropped 3 bases and J dropped 3; count of bases not matched to a gene: 4. The CDR3 loop spans 15 amino acids. CDR1 LGHDT and CDR2 YNNKEL come from the germline V gene (reference sequence).

This sequence joins TRBV15 and TRBJ2-1; the match to TRBD2 covers 9 bases. Germline V gene sequence: CDR1 LNHNV, CDR2 YYDKDF (reference sequence). This CDR3 spans 16 amino acids. V trimming: 1 base; J trimming: 12 bases; junction bases outside the gene matches: 13. The CDR3 spells CATSRGAGGPYVRQFF. CDR3 in DNA: TGTGCCACCAGCAGAGGGGCGGGAGGGCCATATGTCAGGCAGTTCTTC. The full variable domain, rest sourced from reference TRBV15 and TRBJ2-1, is DAMVIQNPRYQVTQFGKPVTLSCSQTLNHNVMYWYQQKSSQAPKLLFHYYDKDFNNEADTPDNFQSRRPNTSFCFLDIRSPGLGDTAMYLCATSRGAGGPYVRQFFGPGTRLTVL.